What follows are 29 T cell receptor beta chains derived from one specimen sequenced in a study of T cell repertoires in cytomegalovirus infection (dated by TCRdb to between 2019 and 2020). TCRdb lists the instrument as Illumina HiSeq 1500. The public reads were run again by TCRdb, first through fastp at Q25 and then through MiXCR, and only productive beta chains were kept. All rows with the same CDR3 protein become a single entry with the most common DNA and genes. This sample comprises approximately 700,000 distinct CDR3 sequences, 35% to 40% of them detected only once. The top ten constitute about 2.8% of the sample. The sequenced sample was PBMCs. These receptors were taken from a human donor in good health (CMV status not recorded). Some clones in this sample may be carry-over from other donors' samples.

The chain carries TRBV4-1 and TRBJ1-5; D not certain. Trimming took 2 bases from V and 7 from J, leaving 12 bases between them. CDR3 length equals 14 residues. The germline V gene has CDR1 MGHRA and CDR2 YSYEKL. This CDR3 reads CASSQSDGVQPQHF. For the CDR3, the DNA is TGCGCCAGCAGCCAATCGGATGGTGTGCAGCCCCAGCATTTT.

This clonotype was counted once. The chain couples TRBV4-1 to TRBJ2-3; TRBD2 is a possible D gene (6 bases). The CDR3 spans 16 residues. In germline, CDR1 is MGHRA, CDR2 YSYEKL. Trimming removed 5 bases at V and 6 bases at J, with 21 bases between. CDR3 nucleotides: TGCGCCAGCAGCTCCTCCGACGGGGGACGGGGGGATACGCAGTATTTT. It is translated as CASSSSDGGRGDTQYF.

Here the CDR3 reads CASSIRRGEVVREAGELFF. Written as DNA, the CDR3 is TGTGCCAGTAGTATCCGCCGGGGGGAGGTGGTGAGGGAGGCCGGGGAGCTGTTTTTT. The rearrangement links TRBV19 to TRBJ2-2; 7 nucleotides match TRBD2. Trimming at V came to 3 bases and at J to 6 bases, leaving 19 bases not matched to a gene. CDR1 is LNHDA, CDR2 SQIVND, per germline (reference sequence). CDR3 length: 19 amino acids.

The CDR3 loop is CASSLLIADTEAFF. In nucleotides, the CDR3 is TGTGCCAGCAGCTTATTAATAGCGGACACTGAAGCTTTCTTT. The rearrangement joins TRBV11-2 to TRBJ1-1; D unclear. Germline CDR1 is SGHAT and CDR2 is FQNNGV. The CDR3 spans 14 residues. V was clipped by 2 bases and J by 3 bases, with 10 bases between them.

The chain couples TRBV7-3 to TRBJ2-7; 9 positions agree with TRBD1. J gave up 3 bases and V 0 bases, and 3 bases lay outside the gene matches. This CDR3 has 15 amino acids. Germline assignment: CDR1 SGHTA and CDR2 FQGTGA. CDR3 in amino acids: CASSLTGTGLYEQYF. The DNA of the CDR3 is TGTGCCAGCAGCTTAACCGGGACAGGGCTCTACGAGCAGTACTTC.

This clonotype was found once. The V and J genes are TRBV28 and TRBJ1-2, with D possibly being TRBD1 (5 bases). Trimming cost V 3 bases and J 4 bases, with 18 bases left between them. The CDR3 consists of 16 residues. Looked up from germline, CDR1 is MDHEN and CDR2 is SYDVKM. The CDR3 sequence: CASSLEGLGWTYGYTF. The CDR3 DNA reads TGTGCCAGCAGTTTGGAGGGACTGGGGTGGACCTATGGCTACACCTTC.

This clonotype has more than one count but fewer than ten. The V and J genes are TRBV20-1 and TRBJ2-4, with D uncertain. CDR1 is DFQATT and CDR2 is SNEGSKA in the germline V gene (reference sequence). This CDR3 contains 16 residues. V was pared by 4 bases and J by 1 base, with 17 bases between. DNA for the CDR3: TGCAGTGCTACTGTTCCGGGCGTAAAGGCCAAAAACATTCAGTACTTC. It specifies CSATVPGVKAKNIQYF.

This clonotype has a handful of counts. The chain joins TRBV11-2 to TRBJ1-2; the D is unclear. The CDR3 covers 15 residues. The germline V gene encodes CDR1 SGHAT and CDR2 FQNNGV. V was shortened by 0 bases and J by 0 bases, with 8 bases between the two germline ends. CDR3 in amino acids: CASSLEANANYGYTF. CDR3 nucleotides: TGTGCCAGCAGCTTAGAAGCCAATGCTAACTATGGCTACACCTTC.

V usage is TRBV29-1 and J usage is TRBJ1-2; 8 nucleotides line up with TRBD1. From germline, CDR1 is SQVTM and CDR2 ANQGSEA. This CDR3 is 14 amino acids long. The ends lost 2 bases at V and 1 base at J; junction bases unmatched: 3. The CDR3 region has the DNA TGCAGCGTTGAACGACAGGGGATTAACTATGGCTACACCTTC. This gives the protein CSVERQGINYGYTF.

The rearrangement joins TRBV28 to TRBJ1-1; D unclear. The CDR3 extends over 16 amino acids. The V and J ends lost 4 bases and 0 bases respectively, with 15 bases between them. Germline CDR1 and CDR2: MDHEN and SYDVKM. The CDR3 protein is CASSYSVGRMNTEAFF. CDR3 in DNA: TGTGCCAGCAGTTATAGTGTTGGACGGATGAACACTGAAGCTTTCTTT.

The rearrangement joins TRBV6-1 to TRBJ2-5, with D tentatively TRBD1 (5 bases). This CDR3 has 16 amino acids. Germline V gives CDR1 MNHNS, CDR2 SASEGT. The ends were cut back, 1 base at V and 2 bases at J, with 14 bases in the middle. CDR3 sequence: CASSEVPRVPQETQYF. The CDR3 DNA is TGTGCCAGCAGTGAAGTCCCCAGGGTTCCGCAAGAGACCCAGTACTTC.

The V gene is TRBV5-5, the J gene TRBJ2-1; D uncertain. CDR3 length: 11 residues. Germline CDR1 is SGHKS and CDR2 is YYEKEE (reference sequence). The V and J ends lost 4 bases and 8 bases respectively, with 7 bases between them. Here the CDR3 reads CASSATYEQFF. DNA of the CDR3: TGTGCCAGCAGCGCAACCTATGAGCAGTTCTTC.

This clonotype was counted between two and nine times. The chain couples TRBV28 to TRBJ2-2; no definite D call. This CDR3 is 15 amino acids long. Germline assignment: CDR1 MDHEN and CDR2 SYDVKM. The germline V and J ends were trimmed by 1 base and 1 base, with 7 bases remaining between them. CDR3 DNA: TGTGCCAGCAGTTTATACGGAGTGAACACCGGGGAGCTGTTTTTT. It specifies CASSLYGVNTGELFF. The variable domain in full, with the rest retrieved from reference TRBV28 and TRBJ2-2, is DVKVTQSSRYLVKRTGEKVFLECVQDMDHENMFWYRQDPGLGLRLIYFSYDVKMKEKGDIPEGYSVSREKKERFSLILESASTNQTSMYLCASSLYGVNTGELFFGEGSRLTVL.

V gene TRBV6-2 or TRBV6-3 combines with J gene TRBJ1-3; D is unclear. Germline assignment: CDR1 MNHEY and CDR2 SVGEGT. This CDR3 spans 14 amino acids. V was clipped by 2 bases and J by 0 bases, with 5 bases between them. CDR3 coding DNA: TGTGCCAGCAGTTACACGTTCTCTGGAAACACCATATATTTT. Translating gives CASSYTFSGNTIYF.

The chain carries TRBV19 and TRBJ2-1; 15 nucleotides line up with TRBD2. Germline lookup yields CDR1 LNHDA and CDR2 SQIVND (reference sequence). The length of the CDR3 is 17 residues. J gave up 8 bases and V 4 bases, and 9 bases lay outside the gene matches. The CDR3 region is CASSTWTSGRAFDEQFF. The CDR3 DNA reads as TGTGCCAGTAGTACCTGGACTAGCGGGAGGGCCTTCGATGAGCAGTTCTTC.

The gene calls are TRBV5-1 and TRBJ2-1; TRBD2 is a possible D gene (5 bases). Germline CDR1 and CDR2: SGHRS and YFSETQ. The CDR3 totals 15 residues. V was cut by 4 bases and J by 4 bases, with 15 bases left in between. CDR3 region: CASSASPGEYNEQFF. The CDR3 coding sequence is TGCGCCAGCAGCGCGAGCCCCGGGGAATACAATGAGCAGTTCTTC.

The chain is built from TRBV29-1 and TRBJ2-1; 7 bases match TRBD2. V lost 4 bases to trimming and J lost 1 base; unmatched junction nucleotides: 10. Germline assignment: CDR1 SQVTM and CDR2 ANQGSEA. This CDR3 is 16 amino acids long. CDR3 nucleotide sequence: TGCAGCGTTGTTCGACAGCCGGGACTATCCTACAATGAGCAGTTCTTC. Its translation: CSVVRQPGLSYNEQFF.

The chain joins TRBV7-2 to TRBJ2-2, with 11 bases aligning to TRBD2. The CDR3 consists of 19 residues. Germline V gene lookup returns CDR1 SGHTA and CDR2 FQGNSA. J gave up 2 bases and V 4 bases, and 12 bases lay outside the gene matches. The CDR3: CASSWSSGRPHLNTGELFF. The CDR3 DNA follows: TGTGCCAGCAGCTGGTCTAGCGGGAGGCCACACCTAAACACCGGGGAGCTGTTTTTT. Combining the CDR3 with reference TRBV7-2 and TRBJ2-2 gives the whole variable domain GAGVSQSPSNKVTEKGKDVELRCDPISGHTALYWYRQSLGQGLEFLIYFQGNSAPDKSGLPSDRFSAERTGGSVSTLTIQRTQQEDSAVYLCASSWSSGRPHLNTGELFFGEGSRLTVL.

DNA for the CDR3: TGTGACAGCAGTTACTACTACGAGCAGTACGTC. It codes for CDSSYYYEQYV. The chain employs TRBV6-2 or TRBV6-3 and TRBJ2-7; D ambiguous. The CDR3 length is 11 residues. The germline V gene encodes CDR1 MNHEY and CDR2 SVGEGT.

This clonotype turned up a few times. This rearrangement joins TRBV24-1 to TRBJ1-2, with 7 bases aligning to TRBD1. The CDR3 sequence is 14 residues long. J lost 7 bases, V lost 4 bases, and 8 bases had no gene match. Germline-derived CDR1 and CDR2 are KGHDR and SFDVKD. In DNA form, the CDR3 reads TGTGCCACCAGTGACTACGACAGGGCCGGTGGCTACACCTTC. As protein: CATSDYDRAGGYTF.

This clonotype was recorded once. Compared with germline, one end of the junction differs, possibly owing to a read error. The J gene is TRBJ2-1, the V gene TRBV10-3; no firm D call. The germline V gene has CDR1 ENHRY and CDR2 SYGVKD. This CDR3 region has 14 residues. The CDR3 is CAIRPGPVYNVQFF. In DNA, the CDR3 is TGTGCCATCCGCCCTGGGCCGGTCTACAATGTGCAGTTCTTC.

The rearrangement joins TRBV7-2 to TRBJ1-4, with a possible D match to TRBD1 (5 bases). In germline, CDR1 is SGHTA, CDR2 FQGNSA. Trimming left V 3 bases short and J 5 bases short, with 25 bases between. The CDR3 has 19 amino acids. In nucleotides, the CDR3 is TGTGCCAGCAGCTTGGGGGATCGAAGGGCCGTCGGAGAAAATGAAAAACTGTTTTTT. Encoded protein: CASSLGDRRAVGENEKLFF.

This clonotype was seen only a few times. V is TRBV27 and J is TRBJ2-3; 11 nucleotides agree with TRBD2. V trimming: 5 bases; J trimming: 5 bases; junction bases outside the gene matches: 12. Germline V lookup: CDR1 MNHEY, CDR2 SMNVEV (reference sequence). The CDR3 has 17 amino acids. The CDR3 spells CASSRIPPGLAEDTQYF. CDR3 bases: TGTGCCAGCAGTCGGATACCGCCGGGACTAGCGGAAGATACGCAGTATTTT.

This chain connects TRBV12-3 or TRBV12-4 to TRBJ2-3; 7 bases agree with TRBD2. CDR3 length equals 15 residues. After removal of 5 bases from V and 2 bases from J, the junction contained 7 bases not matched to a gene. The CDR3 here is CASSLRDYPTDTQYF. The CDR3 DNA reads TGTGCCAGCAGTCTGCGGGACTACCCCACAGATACGCAGTATTTT.

The V call is TRBV9, the J call TRBJ2-7, with TRBD2 matching over 7 bases. Germline-derived CDR1 and CDR2 are SGDLS and YYNGEE. Unmatched junction bases numbered 4, after V lost 0 bases and J lost 1 base. This CDR3 has 15 amino acids. The CDR3 DNA reads as TGTGCCAGCAGCGTAGGTCCTAGCGGATCCTACGAGCAGTACTTC. Residues: CASSVGPSGSYEQYF. The full variable domain, with the rest looked up from reference TRBV9 and TRBJ2-7, is DSGVTQTPKHLITATGQRVTLRCSPRSGDLSVYWYQQSLDQGLQFLIQYYNGEERAKGNILERFSAQQFPDLHSELNLSSLELGDSALYFCASSVGPSGSYEQYFGPGTRLTVT.

This chain uses TRBV7-2 with TRBJ2-1; possibly TRBD1 or TRBD2 for D (5 bases each). The germline V gene encodes CDR1 SGHTA and CDR2 FQGNSA. There are 14 residues in the CDR3. Between the trimmed V and J ends, which lost 1 base and 7 bases, there was a span of 11 bases. CDR3 nucleotide sequence: TGTGCCAGCAGCTTAGAGGGACCCCCGAATGAGCAGTTCTTC. Amino acids: CASSLEGPPNEQFF.

CDR3 amino acids: CASSQDGPGTTQETQYF. CDR3 nucleotide sequence: TGCGCCAGCAGCCAAGATGGTCCCGGGACTACACAAGAGACCCAGTACTTC. The chain links TRBV4-1 to TRBJ2-5; TRBD2 matches 7 bases. CDR3 length equals 17 residues. Trimming at V came to 0 bases and at J to 2 bases, leaving 9 bases not matched to a gene. Germline CDR1 and CDR2: MGHRA and YSYEKL.

As concerns this clonotype: No conserved phenylalanine or tryptophan ends this CDR3, so it is likely a read error. The chain links TRBV7-2 to TRBJ1-2, with D tentatively TRBD1 (6 bases). The CDR3 loop spans 12 amino acids. Trimming left V 8 bases short and J 5 bases short, with 12 bases between. The V gene's germline CDR1 is SGHTA and CDR2 FQGNSA. This chain's CDR3 is CASPDSAYGYTV. The CDR3 DNA sequence: TGTGCCAGCCCGGACAGCGCTTATGGCTACACCGTC.

This clonotype has at least ten counts. The chain recombines TRBV11-2 with TRBJ1-3; D perhaps matches TRBD1 (5 bases). The CDR3 is 15 amino acids. Per the germline V gene, CDR1 is SGHAT and CDR2 is FQNNGV. Trimming pared 3 bases from V and 0 bases from J, leaving 9 bases between. CDR3 DNA: TGTGCCAGCAGCTTGGGGCCGGTCTCTGGAAACACCATATATTTT. Amino acid sequence: CASSLGPVSGNTIYF.